This T cell receptor beta chain was sequenced during a study of PD-L1 blockade in urothelial cancer. Sequencing used immunoSEQ multiplex PCR; TCRdb keeps in-frame clones, though not all of them. In the table there are 70,000 to 75,000 clones, about 89% of which are singletons. V shed 6 bases and J 0 bases; nucleotides not matched to a gene: 10. The CDR3 has 18 amino acids. Per germline, CDR1 SQVTM and CDR2 ANQGSEA. The clonotype originates from a man aged 55 to 70 with urothelial cancer. This chain connects TRBV29-1 to TRBJ2-3, with 15 bases fitting TRBD2. The sample in question was PBMCs, obtained around atezolizumab (anti-PD-L1) treatment. In DNA form, the CDR3 reads TGCAGCGTCCTCAAGGGACTAGCGGGGGGCCTCAGCACAGATACGCAGTATTTT. Translating it yields CSVLKGLAGGLSTDTQYF.